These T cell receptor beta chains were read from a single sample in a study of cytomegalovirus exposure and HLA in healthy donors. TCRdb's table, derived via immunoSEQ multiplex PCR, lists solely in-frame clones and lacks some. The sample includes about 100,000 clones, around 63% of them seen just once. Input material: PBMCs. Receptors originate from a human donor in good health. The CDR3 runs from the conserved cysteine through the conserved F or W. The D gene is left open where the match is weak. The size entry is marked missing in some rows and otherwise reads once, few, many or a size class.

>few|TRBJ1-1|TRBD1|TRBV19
TGTGCCAGCCCCCCGGCGACAGGGGTCACTGAAGCTTTCTTT
CASPPATGVTEAFF
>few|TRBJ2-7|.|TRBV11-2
TGTGCCAGCAGCCCCGGGTCCGGGGGCTACGAGCAGTACTTC
CASSPGSGGYEQYF
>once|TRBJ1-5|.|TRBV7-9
TGTGCCAGCAGCTTAGGGCAGGGATTTCAGCCCCAGCATTTT
CASSLGQGFQPQHF
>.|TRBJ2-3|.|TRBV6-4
TGTGCCAGCAGTAAGGACATCACAGATACGCAGTATTTT
CASSKDITDTQYF
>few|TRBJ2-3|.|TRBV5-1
TGCGCCAGCAGCCCAGAAGGGGTTTCAGATACGCAGTATTTT
CASSPEGVSDTQYF
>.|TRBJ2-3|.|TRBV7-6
TGTGCCAGCAGCTCCCTGGATACGCAGTATTTT
CASSSLDTQYF
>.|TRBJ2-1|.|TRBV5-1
TGCGCCAGCAGCTTGGACAGTATGACCTACAATGAGCAGTTCTTC
CASSLDSMTYNEQFF
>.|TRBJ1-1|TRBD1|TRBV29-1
TGCAGCGTTGAAACAGGGGTCACGAACACTGAAGCTTTCTTT
CSVETGVTNTEAFF
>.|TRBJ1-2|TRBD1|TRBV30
TGTGCCTGGAGTGGGGGACAGGGAGGGTGGCCAACCTTC
CAWSGGQGGWPTF
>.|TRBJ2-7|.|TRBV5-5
TGTGCCAGCAGTTACAGAAACTCCTACGAGCAGTACTTC
CASSYRNSYEQYF
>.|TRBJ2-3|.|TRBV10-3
TGTGCCATCAGTGAGTCAGCGGATAGCACAGATACGCAGTATTTT
CAISESADSTDTQYF
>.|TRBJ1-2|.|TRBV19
TGTGCCAGTAGTCTCCGGGACTTTGGCTACACCTTC
CASSLRDFGYTF
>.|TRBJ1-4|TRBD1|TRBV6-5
TGTGCCAGCAGTTACGGAGGGGGCGGTGAAAAACTGTTTTTT
CASSYGGGGEKLFF
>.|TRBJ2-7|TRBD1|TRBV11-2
TGTGCCAGCAGCTTACTCGGACAGGGGACCTACGAGCAGTACTTC
CASSLLGQGTYEQYF
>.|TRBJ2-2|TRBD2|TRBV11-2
TGTGCCAGCAGCTCGATGGGACTAGCGGGCGGGGAGCTGTTTTTT
CASSSMGLAGGELFF
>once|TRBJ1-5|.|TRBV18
TGTGCCAGCTCCGTCCGACAGAGCAATCAGCCCCAGCATTTT
CASSVRQSNQPQHF
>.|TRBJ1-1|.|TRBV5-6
TGTGCCAGCAGCCCCCTCGCGGGCAGAACAAACACTGAAGCTTTCTTT
CASSPLAGRTNTEAFF
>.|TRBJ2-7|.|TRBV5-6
TGTGCCAGCAGCCAAAAGCCCCCTGCCCCTCGGGAGCAGTACTTC
CASSQKPPAPREQYF
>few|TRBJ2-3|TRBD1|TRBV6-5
TGTGCCAGCAGTTACGGGACAGCCACAGATACGCAGTATTTT
CASSYGTATDTQYF
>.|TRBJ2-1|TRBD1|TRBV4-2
TGTGCCAGCAGCCAAGGGGGGACAGGGGCATACAATGAGCAGTTCTTC
CASSQGGTGAYNEQFF
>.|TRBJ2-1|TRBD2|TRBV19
TGTGCCAGTAGTATAGTAAGGGCTAGCGGGATGGGTGAGCAGTTCTTC
CASSIVRASGMGEQFF
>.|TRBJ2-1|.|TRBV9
TGTGCCAGCAGCTTGCGGGTCTCGCCCTACAATGAGCAGTTCTTC
CASSLRVSPYNEQFF
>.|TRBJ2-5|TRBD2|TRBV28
TGTGCCAGCAGTTTAGGTATAGGACTAGAGAAAGAGACCCAGTACTTC
CASSLGIGLEKETQYF
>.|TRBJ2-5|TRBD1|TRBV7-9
TGTGCCAGCAGCTTAAGGCAGGGGGCCGGGGAGACCCAGTACTTC
CASSLRQGAGETQYF
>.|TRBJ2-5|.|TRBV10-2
TGCGCCAGTGGGATTCGGGGGGCCGGGGAAGAGACCCAGTACTTC
CASGIRGAGEETQYF